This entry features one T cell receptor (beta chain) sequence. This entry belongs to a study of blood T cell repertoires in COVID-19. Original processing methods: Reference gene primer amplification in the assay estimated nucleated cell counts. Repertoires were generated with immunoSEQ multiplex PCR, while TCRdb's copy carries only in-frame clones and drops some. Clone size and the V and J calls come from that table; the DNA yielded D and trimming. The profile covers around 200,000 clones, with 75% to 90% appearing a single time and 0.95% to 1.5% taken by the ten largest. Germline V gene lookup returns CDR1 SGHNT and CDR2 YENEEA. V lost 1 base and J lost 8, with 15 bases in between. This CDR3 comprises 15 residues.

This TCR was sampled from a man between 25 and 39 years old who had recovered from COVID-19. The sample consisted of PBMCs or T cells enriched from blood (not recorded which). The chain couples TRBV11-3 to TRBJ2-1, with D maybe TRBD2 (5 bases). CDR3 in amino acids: CASSLGPGSVYEQFF. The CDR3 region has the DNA TGTGCCAGCAGCTTAGGTCCGGGGTCGGTCTATGAGCAGTTCTTC. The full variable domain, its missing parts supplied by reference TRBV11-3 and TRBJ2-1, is EAGVVQSPRYKIIEKKQPVAFWCNPISGHNTLYWYLQNLGQGPELLIRYENEEAVDDSQLPKDRFSAERLKGVDSTLKIQPAELGDSAVYLCASSLGPGSVYEQFFGPGTRLTVL.